This T cell receptor (beta chain) was found in a study of T cell repertoires in cytomegalovirus infection. Study-wide findings and caveats: The ex vivo response was dominated by HLA-C-restricted CMV-specific TCR beta clonotypes.

V was shortened by 3 bases and J by 2 bases, with 10 bases between the two germline ends. Germline values: CDR1 SGHTA, CDR2 FQGNSA. The CDR3 is 14 amino acids. Each CDR3 protein gets one entry after TCRdb re-called the reads with MiXCR. Of nearly 700,000 distinct CDR3 sequences in the sample, approximately 33% were seen once. Ten or more counts support this clonotype. What it recognizes is unknown. Sequenced material: cultured PBMCs, taken from culture after CMV antigen stimulation. J is TRBJ1-1 and V is TRBV7-2; no firm D call. The receptor comes from a human donor in good health (CMV status not recorded). Some clones in this sample may be carry-over from other donors' samples. CDR3 region: CASSFVSQNTEAFF. CDR3 DNA: TGTGCCAGCAGCTTCGTGTCCCAAAACACTGAAGCTTTCTTT.